One sample yielded the 21 T cell receptor beta chains listed below, sequenced in a study of T cell repertoires in cytomegalovirus infection (dated by TCRdb to 2018 to 2020). TCRdb records Illumina HiSeq 1500 as the sequencer. TCRdb handled the public reads itself, with Q25 trimming in fastp and clone calling in MiXCR, and kept productive beta chains. Rows with one shared CDR3 protein collapse into an entry with the most common genes and DNA. The sample profile shows hundreds of thousands of distinct CDR3 sequences; about a third of them were found once. The ten largest clones capture 11% to 15% of the sample. The treatment or condition label here, explained by the study, means: in vitro stimulation with specific CMV peptide epitopes to enrich CMV-specific T cells. These receptors have no identified antigens. The sequencing here drew on cultured CD8+ T cells from PBMCs, taken from culture after CMV antigen stimulation. The origin of the receptors is a human donor in good health (CMV status not recorded). Some clones in this sample may be carry-over from other donors' samples.

This clonotype was counted a few times. The chain employs TRBV6-6 and TRBJ1-1, with D perhaps TRBD1 (6 bases). Germline V gene lookup returns CDR1 MNHNY and CDR2 SVGAGI (reference sequence). Trimming pared 0 bases from V and 6 bases from J, leaving 14 bases between. The CDR3 contains 15 residues. DNA of the CDR3: TGTGCCAGCAGTTACTCCCTAGGGGGGACGGCTGAAGCTTTCTTT. It specifies CASSYSLGGTAEAFF.

This clonotype was seen at least ten times. The gene calls are TRBV7-6 and TRBJ2-5; the D is unclear. The CDR3 length is 14 residues. Trimming removed 5 bases at V and 1 base at J, with 11 bases between. The germline gives CDR1 SGHVS, CDR2 FNYEAQ. CDR3 nucleotide sequence: TGTGCCAGCAGCCAACTTTGGGGCCAAGAGACCCAGTACTTC. Its translation: CASSQLWGQETQYF.

The V call is TRBV10-3, the J call TRBJ1-5; TRBD1 matches at 7 bases. Per germline, CDR1 ENHRY and CDR2 SYGVKD. V lost 5 bases, J lost 6 bases, and 4 bases stayed unmatched. The CDR3 has 13 amino acids. CDR3 sequence (DNA): TGTGCCATCAGTAGGGGGCAGGGTCAGCCCCAGCATTTT. It codes for CAISRGQGQPQHF.

This clonotype was seen more than once but under ten times. This chain joins TRBV19 and TRBJ1-1, with 8 bases aligning to TRBD1. This CDR3 comprises 18 residues. The ends lost 4 bases at V and 1 base at J; junction bases unmatched: 14. Germline V gives CDR1 LNHDA, CDR2 SQIVND (reference sequence). CDR3 residues: CASSSTGTGEPRNTEAFF. The CDR3 DNA reads TGTGCCAGTAGTAGTACCGGGACAGGTGAACCACGGAACACTGAAGCTTTCTTT.

This clonotype occurred a few times. The chain links TRBV11-3 to TRBJ2-1, with 8 bases identical to TRBD1. The CDR3 contains 15 residues. Germline V gives CDR1 SGHNT, CDR2 YENEEA. V was pared by 5 bases and J by 0 bases, with 3 bases of the junction left unmatched. The CDR3 loop is CASSRRGLSYNEQFF. For the CDR3, the DNA is TGTGCCAGCAGCCGCAGGGGGCTCTCCTACAATGAGCAGTTCTTC. The whole variable domain, filled in from reference TRBV11-3 and TRBJ2-1, reads EAGVVQSPRYKIIEKKQPVAFWCNPISGHNTLYWYLQNLGQGPELLIRYENEEAVDDSQLPKDRFSAERLKGVDSTLKIQPAELGDSAVYLCASSRRGLSYNEQFFGPGTRLTVL.

The V gene is TRBV7-2, the J gene TRBJ1-5; D gene uncertain. The germline V and J ends were trimmed by 2 bases and 6 bases, with 5 bases remaining between them. From germline, CDR1 is SGHTA and CDR2 FQGNSA. The CDR3 loop spans 12 amino acids. Here the CDR3 reads CASSLMGQPQHF. Here the CDR3 DNA reads TGTGCCAGCAGCTTAATGGGTCAGCCCCAGCATTTT.

The chain employs TRBV6-5 and TRBJ2-2; tentatively, D is TRBD1 (5 bases). V shed 2 bases and J shed 10 bases, with 17 bases lying between them. Per germline, CDR1 MNHEY and CDR2 SVGAGI. The CDR3 totals 15 residues. The CDR3 reads CASSYAGHPDLELFF. The CDR3 DNA reads as TGTGCCAGCAGTTACGCCGGACACCCAGATCTGGAGCTGTTTTTT.

The chain has TRBV7-4 and TRBJ1-2; 7 positions match TRBD1. The CDR3 consists of 16 residues. Germline CDR1 SGHVT, CDR2 SQSDAQ. The V gene end was trimmed by 7 bases and the J gene end by 2 bases; junction bases not matched to a gene: 13. DNA for the CDR3: TGTGCCAGCACCCCAAGGTACCAGGGGGACAACTATGGCTACACCTTC. It encodes CASTPRYQGDNYGYTF.

The chain recombines TRBV7-6 with TRBJ2-3; no definite D call. The CDR3 consists of 14 residues. Trimming removed 5 bases from V and 1 base from J, with 10 bases in between. CDR1 is SGHVS, CDR2 FNYEAQ, per germline. This CDR3 reads CASSGGSRTDTQYF. The CDR3 DNA is TGTGCCAGCAGCGGTGGCAGCCGCACAGATACGCAGTATTTT.

About this clonotype: A read error may account for a junction end that differs from germline. The genes are TRBV7-4 and TRBJ2-2; D is unresolved. The CDR3 is 15 amino acids. Germline CDR1 and CDR2: SGHVT and SQSDAQ. CDR3 DNA sequence: TGTGCCAACAGCTCGTCCGGCCGGAACACCGGGGAGCTGTTTTTT. It specifies CANSSSGRNTGELFF.

This clonotype was observed at least ten times. The chain joins TRBV7-2 to TRBJ2-5; 7 bases match TRBD1. Per the germline V gene, CDR1 is SGHTA and CDR2 is FQGNSA. The CDR3 has 17 amino acids. V was pared by 0 bases and J by 5 bases, with 12 bases of the junction left unmatched. DNA for the CDR3: TGTGCCAGCAGCTTAGCAGTAAGGGGACAGCCGTCGGAGACCCAGTACTTC. As protein: CASSLAVRGQPSETQYF.

The chain recombines TRBV12-3 or TRBV12-4 with TRBJ2-3; no definite D call. This CDR3 spans 11 amino acids. The V gene lost 7 bases and the J gene lost 1 base, with 3 bases spanning the gap. The CDR3 is CASTRTDTQYF. The CDR3 DNA reads TGTGCCAGCACCCGCACAGATACGCAGTATTTT.

This clonotype was seen a few times. The chain links TRBV11-1 to TRBJ2-6, with TRBD2 as a possible D gene (7 bases). Germline-derived CDR1 and CDR2 are SGHAT and FQDESV (reference sequence). This CDR3 has 17 residues. V lost 8 bases and J lost 0, with 17 bases in between. CDR3 sequence (DNA): TGTGCCAGCGTGGGAGGGACACCGGCCTCTGGGGCCAACGTCCTGACTTTC. This translates into CASVGGTPASGANVLTF.

The chain combines TRBV10-3 with TRBJ1-2, with D perhaps matching TRBD1 (6 bases). The CDR3 is 13 residues long. Trimming took off 3 bases at V and 6 bases at J, with 11 bases between the two ends. The germline CDR1 and CDR2 sequences are ENHRY and SYGVKD. CDR3 loop: CAISDRGLDGYTF. CDR3 in DNA: TGTGCCATCAGTGACAGGGGATTAGATGGCTACACCTTC.

At least ten counts were recorded for this clonotype. This chain links TRBV7-6 with TRBJ2-2, with 7 nucleotides matching TRBD1. After removal of 0 bases from V and 3 bases from J, the junction contained 1 base not matched to a gene. This CDR3 spans 15 amino acids. From germline, CDR1 is SGHVS and CDR2 FNYEAQ. CDR3 coding DNA: TGTGCCAGCAGCTTAGCGGGGACAGACACCGGGGAGCTGTTTTTT. It translates to CASSLAGTDTGELFF. Looking up the rest from reference TRBV7-6 and TRBJ2-2 gives the full variable domain: GAGVSQSPRYKVTKRGQDVALRCDPISGHVSLYWYRQALGQGPEFLTYFNYEAQQDKSGLPNDRFSAERPEGSISTLTIQRTEQRDSAMYRCASSLAGTDTGELFFGEGSRLTVL.

This clonotype was seen repeatedly, ten times or more. This chain connects TRBV7-6 to TRBJ1-4; the D gene is possibly TRBD1 (6 bases). Trimming pared 4 bases from V and 11 bases from J, leaving 20 bases between. In germline, CDR1 is SGHVS, CDR2 FNYEAQ. The length of the CDR3 is 15 residues. CDR3 protein: CASSSSQGVYQKLFF. DNA for the CDR3: TGTGCCAGCAGCTCCTCACAGGGAGTATATCAGAAACTGTTTTTT. Based on the CDR3 plus reference TRBV7-6 and TRBJ1-4, the full variable domain is GAGVSQSPRYKVTKRGQDVALRCDPISGHVSLYWYRQALGQGPEFLTYFNYEAQQDKSGLPNDRFSAERPEGSISTLTIQRTEQRDSAMYRCASSSSQGVYQKLFFGSGTQLSVL.

This chain uses TRBV6-2 or TRBV6-3 with TRBJ2-7, with D hard to call. The germline V gene has CDR1 MNHEY and CDR2 SVGEGT. V dropped 7 bases and J dropped 2 bases, with 18 bases sitting between them. The CDR3 runs 15 residues. The CDR3 loop reads CASTLGTVFPYEQYV. The DNA for the CDR3 is TGTGCCAGCACCCTTGGCACAGTATTTCCCTACGAGCAGTACGTC.

V is TRBV18 and J is TRBJ2-5; 8 bases align to TRBD1. V dropped 0 bases and J dropped 2; count of bases not matched to a gene: 2. The germline V gene encodes CDR1 KGHSH and CDR2 LQKENI. The CDR3 runs 15 residues. The CDR3 coding sequence is TGTGCCAGCTCACCACCGGACAGGGAACAAGAGACCCAGTACTTC. It encodes CASSPPDREQETQYF.

As for this clonotype: One junction end does not reproduce the germline sequence, and a read error may be involved. The J gene is TRBJ1-1, the V gene TRBV5-6; D is possibly TRBD1 (5 bases). Germline CDR1 reads SGHDT; CDR2 reads YYEEEE. The CDR3 is made up of 14 amino acids. CDR3 DNA sequence: TGTGCCAGCAGTTTGGACATTTTGGGCACTGAAGCTTTCTTT. Translation: CASSLDILGTEAFF.

The chain has TRBV9 and TRBJ1-2; D gene uncertain. In germline, CDR1 is SGDLS, CDR2 YYNGEE. V lost 3 bases and J lost 8, with 8 bases in between. This CDR3 has 11 residues. CDR3 sequence: CASSGEGGYTF. The CDR3 DNA reads TGTGCCAGCAGCGGGGAGGGCGGCTACACCTTC.

The V call is TRBV5-5, the J call TRBJ2-3; TRBD1 aligns across 7 bases. This CDR3 is built from 16 residues. V shed 3 bases and J 2 bases; nucleotides not matched to a gene: 9. In germline, CDR1 is SGHKS, CDR2 YYEKEE (reference sequence). The CDR3 coding sequence is TGTGCCAGCAGCTCGACAACAGGGGAACCCACAGATACGCAGTATTTT. This gives the protein CASSSTTGEPTDTQYF.